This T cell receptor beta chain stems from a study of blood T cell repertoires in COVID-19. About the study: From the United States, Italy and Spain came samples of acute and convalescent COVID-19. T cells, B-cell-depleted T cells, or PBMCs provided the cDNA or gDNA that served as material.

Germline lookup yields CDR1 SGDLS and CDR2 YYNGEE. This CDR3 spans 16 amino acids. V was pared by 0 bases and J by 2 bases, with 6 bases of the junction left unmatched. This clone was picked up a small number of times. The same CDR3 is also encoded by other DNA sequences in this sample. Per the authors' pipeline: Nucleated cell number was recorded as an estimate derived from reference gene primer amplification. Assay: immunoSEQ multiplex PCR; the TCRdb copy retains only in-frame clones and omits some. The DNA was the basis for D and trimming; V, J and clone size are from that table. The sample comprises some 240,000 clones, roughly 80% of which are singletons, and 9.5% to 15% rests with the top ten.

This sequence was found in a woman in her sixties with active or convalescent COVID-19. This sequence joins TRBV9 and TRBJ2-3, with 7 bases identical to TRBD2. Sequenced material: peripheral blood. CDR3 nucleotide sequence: TGTGCCAGCAGCGTAGAGGGGAGCGGGGCCACAGATACGCAGTATTTT. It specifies CASSVEGSGATDTQYF.